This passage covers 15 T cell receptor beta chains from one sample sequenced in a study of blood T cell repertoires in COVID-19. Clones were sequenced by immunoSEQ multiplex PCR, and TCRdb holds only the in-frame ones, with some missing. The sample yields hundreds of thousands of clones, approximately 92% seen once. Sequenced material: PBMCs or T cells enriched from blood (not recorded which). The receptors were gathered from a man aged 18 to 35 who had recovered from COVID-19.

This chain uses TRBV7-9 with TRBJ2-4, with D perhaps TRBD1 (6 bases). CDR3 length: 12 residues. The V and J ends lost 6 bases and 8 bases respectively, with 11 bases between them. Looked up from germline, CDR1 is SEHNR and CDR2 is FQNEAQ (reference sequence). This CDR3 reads CASRGAKDIQYF. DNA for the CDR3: TGTGCCAGCAGGGGGGCAAAGGACATTCAGTACTTC.

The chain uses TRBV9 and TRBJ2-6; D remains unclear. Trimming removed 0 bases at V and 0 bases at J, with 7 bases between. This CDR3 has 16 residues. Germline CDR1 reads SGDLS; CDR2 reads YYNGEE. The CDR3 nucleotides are TGTGCCAGCAGCGTAGAGTGGAGCTCTGGGGCCAACGTCCTGACTTTC. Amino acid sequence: CASSVEWSSGANVLTF.

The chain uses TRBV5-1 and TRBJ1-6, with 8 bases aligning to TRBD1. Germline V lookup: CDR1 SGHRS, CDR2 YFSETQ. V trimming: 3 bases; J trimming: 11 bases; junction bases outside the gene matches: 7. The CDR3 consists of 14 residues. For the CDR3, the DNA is TGCGCCAGCAGCTCGGGACAGGATCACACACCCCTCCACTTT. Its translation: CASSSGQDHTPLHF.

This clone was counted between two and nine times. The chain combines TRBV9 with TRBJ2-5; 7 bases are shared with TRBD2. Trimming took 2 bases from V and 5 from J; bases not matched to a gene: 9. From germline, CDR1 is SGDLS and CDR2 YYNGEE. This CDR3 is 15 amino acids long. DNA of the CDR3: TGTGCCAGCAGCGTCGGGGGAGGGCAGGGCGAGACCCAGTACTTC. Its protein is CASSVGGGQGETQYF.

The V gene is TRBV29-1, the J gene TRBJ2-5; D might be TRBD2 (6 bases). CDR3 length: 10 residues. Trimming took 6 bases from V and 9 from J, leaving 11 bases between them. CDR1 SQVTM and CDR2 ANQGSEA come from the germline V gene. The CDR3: CSVVAVSQYF. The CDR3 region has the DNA TGCAGCGTGGTAGCGGTTTCCCAGTACTTC.

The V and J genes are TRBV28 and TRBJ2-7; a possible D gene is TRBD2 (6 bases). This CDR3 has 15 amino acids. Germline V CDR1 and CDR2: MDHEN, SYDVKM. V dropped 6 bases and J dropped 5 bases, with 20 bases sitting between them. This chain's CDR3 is CASSPGGWNKDEQYF. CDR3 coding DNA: TGTGCCAGCAGCCCCGGGGGATGGAACAAGGACGAGCAGTACTTC.

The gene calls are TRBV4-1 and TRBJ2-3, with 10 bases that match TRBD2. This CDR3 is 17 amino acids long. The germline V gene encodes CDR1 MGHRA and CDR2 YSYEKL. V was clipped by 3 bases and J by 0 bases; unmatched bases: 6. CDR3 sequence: CASSHLAGVESTDTQYF. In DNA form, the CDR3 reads TGCGCCAGCAGCCATCTAGCGGGGGTAGAAAGCACAGATACGCAGTATTTT.

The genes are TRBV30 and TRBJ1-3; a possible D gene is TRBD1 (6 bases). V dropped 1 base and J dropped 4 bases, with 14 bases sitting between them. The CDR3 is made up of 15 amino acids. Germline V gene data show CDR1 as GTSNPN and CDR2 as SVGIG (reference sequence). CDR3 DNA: TGTGCCTGGAGTGGGGGACGCAGGGGCGGAAACACCATATATTTT. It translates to CAWSGGRRGGNTIYF.

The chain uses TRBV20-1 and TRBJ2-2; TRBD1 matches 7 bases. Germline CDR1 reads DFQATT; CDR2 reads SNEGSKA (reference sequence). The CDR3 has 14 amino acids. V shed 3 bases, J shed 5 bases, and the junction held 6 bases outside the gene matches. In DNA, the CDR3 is TGCAGTGCTAGTTTGGCCAGGGGGACCGGGGAGCTGTTTTTT. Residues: CSASLARGTGELFF.

The CDR3 DNA reads TGCAGCGCTGGAACCGACTCCACCGGGGGCTACACCTTC. Protein product: CSAGTDSTGGYTF. The chain is built from TRBV29-1 and TRBJ1-2; D not resolved. Germline loops: CDR1 SQVTM, CDR2 ANQGSEA. V dropped 7 bases and J dropped 8 bases, with 20 bases sitting between them. This CDR3 is built from 13 residues.

CDR3 region: CASSQVPSGANVLTF. The CDR3 DNA follows: TGCGCCAGCAGCCAAGTTCCATCTGGGGCCAACGTCCTGACTTTC. This chain joins TRBV4-1 and TRBJ2-6; D is ambiguous. CDR1 and CDR2 from the germline V gene are MGHRA and YSYEKL. The ends were cut back, 1 base at V and 1 base at J, with 5 bases in the middle. CDR3 length: 15 residues.

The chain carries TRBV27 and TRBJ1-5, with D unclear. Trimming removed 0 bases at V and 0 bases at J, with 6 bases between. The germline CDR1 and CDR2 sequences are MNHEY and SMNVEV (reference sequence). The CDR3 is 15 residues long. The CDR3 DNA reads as TGTGCCAGCAGTTTATCGGGCTATAGCAATCAGCCCCAGCATTTT. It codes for CASSLSGYSNQPQHF.

CDR3 sequence (DNA): TGTGCCAGCAGGTCGATGGACAGGGGATATTCGGGAAACACCATATATTTT. Amino acids: CASRSMDRGYSGNTIYF. The J gene is TRBJ1-3, the V gene TRBV7-2; the match to TRBD1 covers 9 bases. The CDR3 is 17 residues long. Losses at the gene ends were 6 bases for V and 4 bases for J; bases not matched to a gene: 13. Germline loops: CDR1 SGHTA, CDR2 FQGNSA.

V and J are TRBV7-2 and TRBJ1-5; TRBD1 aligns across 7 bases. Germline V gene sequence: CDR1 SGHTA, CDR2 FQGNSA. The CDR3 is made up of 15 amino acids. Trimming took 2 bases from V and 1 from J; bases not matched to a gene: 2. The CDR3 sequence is CASSLLTGSNQPQHF. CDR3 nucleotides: TGTGCCAGCAGCTTACTGACAGGGAGCAATCAGCCCCAGCATTTT.

The CDR3 nucleotides read TGTGCCAGCAGCCCCGAGGGACTAGCGGGGAGAGAGCAGTACTTC. Its protein is CASSPEGLAGREQYF. The rearrangement joins TRBV9 to TRBJ2-7, with 13 bases identical to TRBD2. The CDR3 has 15 residues. The ends lost 4 bases at V and 7 bases at J; junction bases unmatched: 8. The germline gives CDR1 SGDLS, CDR2 YYNGEE.